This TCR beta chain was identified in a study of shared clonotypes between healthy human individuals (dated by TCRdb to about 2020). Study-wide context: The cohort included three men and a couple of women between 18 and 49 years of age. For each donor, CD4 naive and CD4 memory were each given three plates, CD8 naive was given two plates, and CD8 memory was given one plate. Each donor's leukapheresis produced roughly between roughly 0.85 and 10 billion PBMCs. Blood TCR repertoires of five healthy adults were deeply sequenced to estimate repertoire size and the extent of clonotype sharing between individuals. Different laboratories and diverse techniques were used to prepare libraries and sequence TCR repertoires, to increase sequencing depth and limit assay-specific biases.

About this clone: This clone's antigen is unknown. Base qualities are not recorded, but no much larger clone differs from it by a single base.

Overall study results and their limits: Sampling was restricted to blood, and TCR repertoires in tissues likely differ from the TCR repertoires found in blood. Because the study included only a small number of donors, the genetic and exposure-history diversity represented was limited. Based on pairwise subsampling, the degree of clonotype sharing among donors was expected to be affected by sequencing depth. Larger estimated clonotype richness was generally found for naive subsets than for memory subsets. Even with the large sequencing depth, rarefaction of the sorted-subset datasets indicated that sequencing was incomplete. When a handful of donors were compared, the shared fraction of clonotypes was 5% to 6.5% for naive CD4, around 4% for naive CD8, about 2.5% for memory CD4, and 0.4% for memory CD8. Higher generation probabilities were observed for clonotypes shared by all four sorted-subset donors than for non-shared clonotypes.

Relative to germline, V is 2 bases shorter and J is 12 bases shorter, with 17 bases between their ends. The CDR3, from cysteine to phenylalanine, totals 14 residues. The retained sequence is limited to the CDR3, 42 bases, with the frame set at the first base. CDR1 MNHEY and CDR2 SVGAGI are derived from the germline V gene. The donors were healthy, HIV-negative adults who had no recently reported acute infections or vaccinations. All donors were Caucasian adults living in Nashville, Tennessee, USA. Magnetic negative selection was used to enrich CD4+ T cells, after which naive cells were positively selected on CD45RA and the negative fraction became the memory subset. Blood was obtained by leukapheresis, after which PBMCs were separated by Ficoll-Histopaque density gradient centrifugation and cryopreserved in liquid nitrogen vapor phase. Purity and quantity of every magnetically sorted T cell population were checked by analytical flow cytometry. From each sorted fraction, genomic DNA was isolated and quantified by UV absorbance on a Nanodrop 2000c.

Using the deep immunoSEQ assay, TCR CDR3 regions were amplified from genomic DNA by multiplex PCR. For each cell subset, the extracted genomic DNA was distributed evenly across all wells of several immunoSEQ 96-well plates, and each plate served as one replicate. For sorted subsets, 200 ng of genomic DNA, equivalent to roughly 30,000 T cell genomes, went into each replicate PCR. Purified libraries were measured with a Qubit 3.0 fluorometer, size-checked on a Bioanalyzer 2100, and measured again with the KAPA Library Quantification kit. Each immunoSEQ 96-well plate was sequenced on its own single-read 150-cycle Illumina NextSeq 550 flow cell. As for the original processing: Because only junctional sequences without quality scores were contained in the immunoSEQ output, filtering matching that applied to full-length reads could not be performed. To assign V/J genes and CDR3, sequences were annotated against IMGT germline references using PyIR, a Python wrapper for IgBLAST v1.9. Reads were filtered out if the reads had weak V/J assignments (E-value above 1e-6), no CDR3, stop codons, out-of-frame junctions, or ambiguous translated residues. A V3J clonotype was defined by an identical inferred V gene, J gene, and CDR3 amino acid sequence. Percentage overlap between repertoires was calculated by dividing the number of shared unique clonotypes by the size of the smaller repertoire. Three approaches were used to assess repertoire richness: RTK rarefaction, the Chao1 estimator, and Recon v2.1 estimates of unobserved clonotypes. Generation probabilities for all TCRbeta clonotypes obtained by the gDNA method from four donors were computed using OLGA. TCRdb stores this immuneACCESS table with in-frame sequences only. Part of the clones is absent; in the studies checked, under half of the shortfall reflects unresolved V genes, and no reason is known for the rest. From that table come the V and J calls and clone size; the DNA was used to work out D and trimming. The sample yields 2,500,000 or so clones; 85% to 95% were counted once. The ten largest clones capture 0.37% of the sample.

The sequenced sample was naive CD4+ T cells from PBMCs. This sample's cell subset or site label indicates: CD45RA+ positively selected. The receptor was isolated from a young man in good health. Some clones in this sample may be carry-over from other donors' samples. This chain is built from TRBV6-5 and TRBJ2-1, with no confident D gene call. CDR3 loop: CASSYQLTLEAQFF. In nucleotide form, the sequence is TGTGCCAGCAGTTACCAATTAACCCTAGAAGCGCAGTTCTTC.